The clone carrying this T cell receptor beta chain was detected only a few times. What it binds is unknown. TCRdb's copy holds only in-frame clones and misses some; the assay was immunoSEQ multiplex PCR. Of around 90,000 clones in the sample, 87% were seen once. Trimming took 6 bases from V and 3 from J; bases not matched to a gene: 10. This CDR3 has 17 amino acids. Germline V lookup: CDR1 MNHEY, CDR2 SMNVEV (reference sequence). This sample stems from a study of OX40 agonist ivuxolimab in advanced cancers. On the study more broadly: Dose-escalation patients suffered from hepatocellular carcinoma, melanoma, renal cell or head and neck cancer. Treatment received earlier with anti-PD-1, anti-PD-L1 or anti-CTLA-4 agents was allowed, and 40% had some.

Study outcomes and limitations: Normalized T-cell clonal expansion was also low in some nonresponders.

The receptor's source is an adult with an advanced solid tumor such as melanoma, head and neck, liver or kidney cancer. The chain couples TRBV27 to TRBJ2-7; 14 positions agree with TRBD2. The sample consisted of CD4+ or CD8+ T cells sorted from blood, taken in a trial of the OX40 agonist ivuxolimab. The chain's CDR3 is CASRGLAGARGLYEQYF. CDR3 nucleotide sequence: TGTGCCAGCAGGGGACTAGCGGGAGCTCGGGGCCTCTACGAGCAGTACTTC.